One and the same sample provided the 5 T cell receptor beta chains below, sequenced in a study of cytomegalovirus exposure and HLA in healthy donors. PCR was performed using 60 Vbeta and 13 Jbeta primers. TCRdb's table, derived via immunoSEQ multiplex PCR, lists solely in-frame clones and lacks some. Counted here are over 100,000 clones, roughly 80% occurring once; the ten biggest clones make up about 8.1%. The sample comprised PBMCs. These receptors all stem from a woman in her fifties or sixties in good health and CMV-seropositive.

This rearrangement joins TRBV7-8 to TRBJ1-2, with D unresolved. CDR1 SGHVS and CDR2 FQNEAQ come from the germline V gene. The CDR3 extends over 15 amino acids. The V and J ends lost 2 bases and 0 bases respectively, with 10 bases between them. The CDR3 nucleotides read TGTGCCAGCAGCTTACTTCAGGTAGCTAACTATGGCTACACCTTC. Residues: CASSLLQVANYGYTF.

With regard to this clone: One junction end does not reproduce the germline sequence, and a read error may be involved. The chain combines TRBV7-8 with TRBJ2-1, with D perhaps TRBD2 (5 bases). Germline-derived CDR1 and CDR2 are SGHVS and FQNEAQ. The CDR3 sequence is 17 residues long. The CDR3 bases are TGTGCCAGCAACTTATCCGGGGAGTGGAGCTCCTACAATGAGCAGTTCTTC. Amino acids: CASNLSGEWSSYNEQFF.

This chain joins TRBV27 and TRBJ1-2; a possible D gene is TRBD1 (5 bases). This CDR3 spans 15 amino acids. The germline V gene encodes CDR1 MNHEY and CDR2 SMNVEV (reference sequence). V was trimmed by 2 bases and J by 4 bases, leaving 14 bases between them. CDR3 amino acids: CASSLGLRGGYGYTF. CDR3 coding DNA: TGTGCCAGCAGTTTAGGGCTGCGGGGCGGCTATGGCTACACCTTC.

The chain recombines TRBV7-3 with TRBJ2-1; 11 bases agree with TRBD2. CDR3 size: 15 residues. Trimming removed 4 bases from V and 4 bases from J; junction bases left unmatched: 3. Germline V CDR1 and CDR2: SGHTA, FQGTGA. The chain's CDR3 is CASSSSGGQYNEQFF. The CDR3 DNA is TGTGCCAGCAGCTCTAGCGGGGGGCAGTACAATGAGCAGTTCTTC.

The chain uses TRBV28 and TRBJ1-5; maybe TRBD1 (5 bases). The CDR3 spans 16 residues. V was pared by 3 bases and J by 2 bases, with 14 bases between. Germline loops: CDR1 MDHEN, CDR2 SYDVKM. CDR3 loop: CASSFGGNWGNQPQHF. As DNA, the CDR3 is TGTGCCAGCAGTTTCGGGGGGAATTGGGGCAATCAGCCCCAGCATTTT.